Included here is one T cell receptor (beta chain) sequence, with context. Its antigen remains unidentified. The read finishes 3 residues shy of the CDR3 end, and the germline J gene is used to complete it. This entry is derived from a study of T cells in women clearing cervical HPV infection. General study findings and limits: Combining TCR richness with V gene abundances gave approximately 0.84 AUC.

The method was immunoSEQ multiplex PCR; TCRdb's version includes in-frame clones alone and lacks a portion of them. Its table records around 12,000 clones. This CDR3 has 15 residues. Losses at the gene ends were 2 bases for V and 3 bases for J; bases not matched to a gene: 2. CDR1 MGHRA and CDR2 YSYEKL come from the germline V gene. This TCR derives from a woman between 18 and 75 years old with a cervical HPV16 infection that either progressed to CIN3+ or cleared (not recorded which). Sequencing input: blood buffy coat. The V call is TRBV4-1, the J call TRBJ2-3, with 10 nucleotides matching TRBD1. CDR3 loop: CASSQRTGGTDTQYF. CDR3 DNA (partial): TGCGCCAGCAGCCAAAGGACAGGGGGGACAGATACG.